This T cell receptor beta chain was documented in a study of T-cell memory formation after mild COVID-19. The study, taken as a whole, reports: The pre-infection memory compartment contained some responding clones, suggesting cross-reactive memory joined. The CD4+ clones that contracted clustered mainly within CM and EM, and the CD8+ clones concentrated in EMRA.

TCRdb processed the 5' RACE reads anew with MiXCR; each CDR3 protein has one entry. The sample contains approximately 290,000 distinct CDR3 sequences, 7% to 10% of which appear only once. This clonotype was recorded at least ten times. Antigen unknown. Germline values: CDR1 MNHEY, CDR2 SMNVEV (reference sequence). With V trimmed by 3 bases and J by 7 bases, 9 bases remained unmatched. This CDR3 has 16 amino acids. Sequenced material: PBMCs or a T cell subset sorted from them (not recorded which). The chain uses TRBV27 and TRBJ2-2, with 9 bases lining up with TRBD2. The origin of this receptor is a young man who had mild COVID-19 (a few samples of this study predate the infection). Cell type and time point are not known. This CDR3 is CASSFRRGGLNGELFF. The DNA of the CDR3 is TGTGCCAGCAGTTTTCGGCGGGGGGGCCTCAACGGGGAGCTGTTTTTT.